This entry lists 13 T cell receptor beta chains sequenced from one sample in a study of blood T cell repertoires in COVID-19. TCRdb's table, derived via immunoSEQ multiplex PCR, lists solely in-frame clones and lacks some. The sample carries approximately 210,000 clones, around 86% recorded once. The material sequenced was PBMCs or T cells enriched from blood (not recorded which). All receptors come from a woman aged 50 to 60 with acute COVID-19.

The chain combines TRBV4-3 with TRBJ2-2; 10 bases are a match to TRBD2. V was clipped by 0 bases and J by 5 bases; unmatched bases: 6. The germline V gene encodes CDR1 LGHNA and CDR2 YSLEER. This CDR3 spans 17 amino acids. The CDR3 loop is CASSQDRTSGVTGELFF. The DNA for the CDR3 is TGCGCCAGCAGCCAAGATCGGACTAGCGGAGTAACCGGGGAGCTGTTTTTT.

The chain recombines TRBV24-1 with TRBJ2-7, with 9 bases identical to TRBD1. J gave up 2 bases and V 7 bases, and 5 bases lay outside the gene matches. Germline V gives CDR1 KGHDR, CDR2 SFDVKD. The CDR3 has 14 residues. CDR3 sequence reads: CATSRTGVTYEQYF. CDR3 nucleotide sequence: TGTGCCACCAGCCGGACAGGGGTAACCTACGAGCAGTACTTC.

The rearrangement uses TRBV14 and TRBJ1-4, with D possibly being TRBD1 (5 bases). Trimming cost V 3 bases and J 8 bases, with 13 bases left between them. The CDR3 length is 14 residues. The germline CDR1 and CDR2 sequences are SGHDN and FVKESK. CDR3 loop: CASSHTERDEKLFF. The CDR3 coding sequence is TGTGCCAGCAGCCACACAGAGCGGGACGAAAAACTGTTTTTT. Full variable domain (outside the CDR3, taken from reference TRBV14 and TRBJ1-4): EAGVTQFPSHSVIEKGQTVTLRCDPISGHDNLYWYRRVMGKEIKFLLHFVKESKQDESGMPNNRFLAERTGGTYSTLKVQPAELEDSGVYFCASSHTERDEKLFFGSGTQLSVL.

The chain has TRBV3-1 (or the pseudogene TRBV3-2) and TRBJ1-3; D may be TRBD1 (6 bases). With 5 bases removed from V and 0 bases from J, the gap between germline ends came to 11 bases. Germline V CDR1 and CDR2: LGHDT, YNNKEL (reference sequence). The CDR3 runs to 15 residues. Here the CDR3 DNA reads TGTGCCAGCAGCACGACAGGCGGCTCTGGAAACACCATATATTTT. Its translation: CASSTTGGSGNTIYF.

V and J are TRBV30 and TRBJ2-6; 7 positions match TRBD2. This CDR3 is built from 18 residues. V was pared by 4 bases and J by 0 bases, with 12 bases of the junction left unmatched. The germline gives CDR1 GTSNPN, CDR2 SVGIG (reference sequence). CDR3 DNA: TGTGCCTGGACTACTAGGTCGGGGGGAAGCTCTGGGGCCAACGTCCTGACTTTC. The encoded protein is CAWTTRSGGSSGANVLTF.

The J gene is TRBJ2-1, the V gene TRBV19, with D possibly being TRBD2 (6 bases). Trimming took off 5 bases at V and 0 bases at J, with 14 bases between the two ends. This CDR3 comprises 16 residues. Germline V gives CDR1 LNHDA, CDR2 SQIVND (reference sequence). The CDR3 loop reads CASSGLAQTSYNEQFF. For the CDR3, the DNA is TGTGCCAGTAGTGGCCTAGCGCAAACCTCCTACAATGAGCAGTTCTTC.

The chain is built from TRBV3-1 (or the pseudogene TRBV3-2) and TRBJ2-7; D is uncertain. Looked up from germline, CDR1 is LGHDT and CDR2 is YNNKEL (reference sequence). V was shortened by 0 bases and J by 5 bases, with 20 bases between the two germline ends. The length of the CDR3 is 17 residues. The CDR3 DNA reads TGTGCCAGCAGCCAAGAAGTTCCGCGGTTTTATCTGAACGAGCAGTACTTC. Its translation is CASSQEVPRFYLNEQYF.

The J gene is TRBJ2-3, the V gene TRBV19; 8 bases match TRBD1. CDR3 size: 14 residues. The germline V gene encodes CDR1 LNHDA and CDR2 SQIVND (reference sequence). Trimming removed 8 bases from V and 0 bases from J; junction bases left unmatched: 4. The CDR3 region is CASDTGGSTDTQYF. The CDR3 bases are TGTGCCAGTGACACAGGGGGTAGCACAGATACGCAGTATTTT.

V and J are TRBV4-1 and TRBJ2-5; D may be TRBD1 (5 bases). Trimming pared 1 base from V and 1 base from J, leaving 10 bases between. This CDR3 has 15 residues. The germline gives CDR1 MGHRA, CDR2 YSYEKL. This CDR3 is CASSQGWTSQETQYF. The CDR3 nucleotides read TGCGCCAGCAGCCAAGGGTGGACATCCCAAGAGACCCAGTACTTC.

The chain combines TRBV11-1 with TRBJ2-1, with D perhaps TRBD2 (6 bases). Trimming took off 0 bases at V and 7 bases at J, with 10 bases between the two ends. Germline CDR1 is SGHAT and CDR2 is FQDESV (reference sequence). The CDR3 has 14 amino acids. The CDR3 region is CASSLAWGLNEQFF. The CDR3, as DNA: TGTGCCAGCAGCTTAGCGTGGGGACTGAATGAGCAGTTCTTC. Complete variable domain (other parts from reference TRBV11-1 and TRBJ2-1): EAEVAQSPRYKITEKSQAVAFWCDPISGHATLYWYRQILGQGPELLVQFQDESVVDDSQLPKDRFSAERLKGVDSTLKIQPAELGDSAMYLCASSLAWGLNEQFFGPGTRLTVL.

V gene TRBV4-2 combines with J gene TRBJ2-1; 7 nucleotides agree with TRBD2. V trimming: 0 bases; J trimming: 5 bases; junction bases outside the gene matches: 4. CDR3 length: 15 residues. The germline CDR1 and CDR2 sequences are LGHNA and YNFKEQ. The CDR3 reads CASSQDLLANNEQFF. In nucleotides, the CDR3 is TGTGCCAGCAGCCAAGATTTACTAGCGAACAATGAGCAGTTCTTC.

The chain employs TRBV7-2 and TRBJ2-1, with D perhaps matching TRBD2 (6 bases). V was pared by 1 base and J by 8 bases, with 12 bases between. The germline CDR1 and CDR2 sequences are SGHTA and FQGNSA. The CDR3 loop spans 14 amino acids. This chain's CDR3 is CASSLVSTGDEQFF. The CDR3 DNA reads as TGTGCCAGCAGCTTAGTCAGTACGGGGGATGAGCAGTTCTTC. The variable domain in full, with the rest retrieved from reference TRBV7-2 and TRBJ2-1, is GAGVSQSPSNKVTEKGKDVELRCDPISGHTALYWYRQSLGQGLEFLIYFQGNSAPDKSGLPSDRFSAERTGGSVSTLTIQRTQQEDSAVYLCASSLVSTGDEQFFGPGTRLTVL.

The V call is TRBV10-3, the J call TRBJ1-2, with 8 positions matching TRBD1. The length of the CDR3 is 14 residues. The V and J ends lost 4 bases and 4 bases, in that order; junction bases with no gene match: 5. CDR1 and CDR2 from the germline V gene are ENHRY and SYGVKD. This CDR3 is CAISVGTGPYGYTF. CDR3 DNA: TGTGCCATCAGTGTGGGGACAGGCCCCTATGGCTACACCTTC.